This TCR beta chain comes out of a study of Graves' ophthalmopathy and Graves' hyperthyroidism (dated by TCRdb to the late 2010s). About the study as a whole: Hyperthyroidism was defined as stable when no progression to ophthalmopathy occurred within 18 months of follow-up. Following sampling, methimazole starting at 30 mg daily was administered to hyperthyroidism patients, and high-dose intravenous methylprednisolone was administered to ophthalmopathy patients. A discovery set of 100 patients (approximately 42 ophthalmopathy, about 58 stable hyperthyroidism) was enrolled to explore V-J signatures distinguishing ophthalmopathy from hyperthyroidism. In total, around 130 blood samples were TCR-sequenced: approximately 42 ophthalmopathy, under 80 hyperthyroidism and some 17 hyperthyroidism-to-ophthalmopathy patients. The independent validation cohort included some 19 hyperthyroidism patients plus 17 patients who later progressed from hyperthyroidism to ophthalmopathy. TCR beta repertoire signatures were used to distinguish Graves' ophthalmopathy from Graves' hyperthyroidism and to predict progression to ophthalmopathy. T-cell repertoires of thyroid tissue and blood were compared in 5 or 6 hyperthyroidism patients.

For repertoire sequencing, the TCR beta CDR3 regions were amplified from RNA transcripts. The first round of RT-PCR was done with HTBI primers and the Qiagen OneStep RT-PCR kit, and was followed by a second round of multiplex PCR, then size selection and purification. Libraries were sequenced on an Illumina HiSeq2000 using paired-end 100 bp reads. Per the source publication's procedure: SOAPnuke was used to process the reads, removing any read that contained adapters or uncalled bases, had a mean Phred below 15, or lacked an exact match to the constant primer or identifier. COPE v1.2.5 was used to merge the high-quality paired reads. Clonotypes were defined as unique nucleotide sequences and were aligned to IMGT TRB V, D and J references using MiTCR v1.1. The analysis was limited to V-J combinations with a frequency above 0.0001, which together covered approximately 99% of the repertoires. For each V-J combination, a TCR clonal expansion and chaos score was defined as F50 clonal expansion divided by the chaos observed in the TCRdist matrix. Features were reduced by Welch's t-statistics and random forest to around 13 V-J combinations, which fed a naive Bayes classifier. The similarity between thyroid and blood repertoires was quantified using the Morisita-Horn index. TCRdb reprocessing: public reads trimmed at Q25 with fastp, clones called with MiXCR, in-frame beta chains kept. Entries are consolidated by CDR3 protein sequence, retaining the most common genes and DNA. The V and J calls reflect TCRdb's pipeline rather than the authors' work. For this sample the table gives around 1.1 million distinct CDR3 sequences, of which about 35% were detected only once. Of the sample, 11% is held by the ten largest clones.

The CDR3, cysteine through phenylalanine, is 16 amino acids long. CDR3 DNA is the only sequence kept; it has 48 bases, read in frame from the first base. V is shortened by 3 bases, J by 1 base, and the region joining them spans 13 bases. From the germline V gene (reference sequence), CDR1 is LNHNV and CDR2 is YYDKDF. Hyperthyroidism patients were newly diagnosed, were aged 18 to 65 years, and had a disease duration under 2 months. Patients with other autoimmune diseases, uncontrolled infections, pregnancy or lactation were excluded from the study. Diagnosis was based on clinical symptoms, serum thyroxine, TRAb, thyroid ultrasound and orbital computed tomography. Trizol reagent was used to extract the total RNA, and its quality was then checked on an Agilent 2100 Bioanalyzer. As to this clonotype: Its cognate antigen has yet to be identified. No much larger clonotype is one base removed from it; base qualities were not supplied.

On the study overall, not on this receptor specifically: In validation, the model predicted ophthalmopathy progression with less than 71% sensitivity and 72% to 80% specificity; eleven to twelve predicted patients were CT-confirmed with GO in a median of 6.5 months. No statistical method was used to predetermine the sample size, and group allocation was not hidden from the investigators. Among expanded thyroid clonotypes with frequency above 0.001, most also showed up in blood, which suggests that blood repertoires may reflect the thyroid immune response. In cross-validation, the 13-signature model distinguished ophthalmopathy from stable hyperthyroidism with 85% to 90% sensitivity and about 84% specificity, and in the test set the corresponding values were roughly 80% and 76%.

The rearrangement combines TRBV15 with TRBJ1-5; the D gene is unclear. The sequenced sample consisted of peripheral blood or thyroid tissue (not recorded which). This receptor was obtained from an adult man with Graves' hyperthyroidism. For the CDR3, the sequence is CATSSEARGSNQPQHF. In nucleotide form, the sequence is TGTGCCACCAGCAGTGAAGCGCGCGGAAGCAATCAGCCCCAGCATTTT.